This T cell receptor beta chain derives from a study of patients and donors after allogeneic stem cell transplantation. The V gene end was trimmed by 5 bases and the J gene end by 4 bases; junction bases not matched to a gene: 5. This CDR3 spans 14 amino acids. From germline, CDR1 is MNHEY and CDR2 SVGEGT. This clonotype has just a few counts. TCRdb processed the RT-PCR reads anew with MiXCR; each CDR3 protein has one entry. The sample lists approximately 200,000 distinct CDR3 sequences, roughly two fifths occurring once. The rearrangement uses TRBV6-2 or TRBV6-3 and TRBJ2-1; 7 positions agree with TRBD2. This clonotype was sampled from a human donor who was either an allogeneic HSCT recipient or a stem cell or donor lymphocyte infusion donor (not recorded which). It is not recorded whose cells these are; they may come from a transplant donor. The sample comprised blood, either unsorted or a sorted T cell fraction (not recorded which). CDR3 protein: CASSTGGGYNEQFF. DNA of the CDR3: TGTGCCAGCAGTACTGGCGGGGGTTACAATGAGCAGTTCTTC.